These 5 T cell receptor beta chains were all obtained from the same sample, sequenced in a study of OX40 agonist ivuxolimab in advanced cancers. Generated by immunoSEQ multiplex PCR, the TCRdb table keeps only in-frame clones and is missing some. The data show tens of thousands of clones, with approximately 85% seen just once and about 4% held by the top ten. The sequencing used CD4+ or CD8+ T cells sorted from blood, collected in a trial of the OX40 agonist ivuxolimab. These TCRs come from an adult with an advanced solid tumor such as melanoma, head and neck, liver or kidney cancer.

This chain joins TRBV5-1 and TRBJ2-7; the match to TRBD1 covers 7 bases. Per germline, CDR1 SGHRS and CDR2 YFSETQ. The trim removed 0 bases at V and 3 bases at J, leaving 9 bases unmatched. The CDR3 totals 16 residues. This chain's CDR3 is CASSLGSAGGVYEQYF. The DNA of the CDR3 is TGCGCCAGCAGCTTGGGGTCGGCAGGGGGAGTCTACGAGCAGTACTTC.

The rearrangement links TRBV29-1 to TRBJ1-4, with a possible D match to TRBD1 (6 bases). CDR1 and CDR2 (germline): SQVTM, ANQGSEA. This CDR3 is 13 amino acids long. The V and J ends lost 7 bases and 6 bases respectively, with 15 bases between them. CDR3: CSASTGRDEKLFF. The DNA for the CDR3 is TGCAGCGCCTCGACAGGCCGGGATGAAAAACTGTTTTTT.

This chain joins TRBV7-9 and TRBJ2-5; D may correspond to TRBD1 or TRBD2 (5 bases each). The CDR3 length is 14 residues. Germline CDR1 is SEHNR and CDR2 is FQNEAQ (reference sequence). V was trimmed by 5 bases and J by 4 bases, leaving 14 bases between them. The CDR3 region is CASSPGTTGETQYF. The CDR3 nucleotides read TGTGCCAGCAGCCCCGGGACCACCGGAGAGACCCAGTACTTC.

Comments on this clone: The junction and the germline gene differ at one end; a read error may be behind it. The rearrangement joins TRBV7-2 to TRBJ1-5; TRBD1 might be the D (5 bases). This CDR3 contains 15 residues. The germline V gene encodes CDR1 SGHTA and CDR2 FQGNSA. This chain's CDR3 is CASSLGVSSNQPQHF. DNA of the CDR3: TGTGCCAGCAGTTTAGGGGTGTCGAGCAATCAGCCCCAGCATTTT.

The chain carries TRBV6-6 and TRBJ1-1; no definite D call. The CDR3 is 13 residues long. V gave up 0 bases and J gave up 1 base, with 3 bases separating them. The germline V gene encodes CDR1 MNHNY and CDR2 SVGAGI (reference sequence). This CDR3 reads CASSYSENTEAFF. The DNA of the CDR3 is TGTGCCAGCAGTTACTCAGAGAACACTGAAGCTTTCTTT.